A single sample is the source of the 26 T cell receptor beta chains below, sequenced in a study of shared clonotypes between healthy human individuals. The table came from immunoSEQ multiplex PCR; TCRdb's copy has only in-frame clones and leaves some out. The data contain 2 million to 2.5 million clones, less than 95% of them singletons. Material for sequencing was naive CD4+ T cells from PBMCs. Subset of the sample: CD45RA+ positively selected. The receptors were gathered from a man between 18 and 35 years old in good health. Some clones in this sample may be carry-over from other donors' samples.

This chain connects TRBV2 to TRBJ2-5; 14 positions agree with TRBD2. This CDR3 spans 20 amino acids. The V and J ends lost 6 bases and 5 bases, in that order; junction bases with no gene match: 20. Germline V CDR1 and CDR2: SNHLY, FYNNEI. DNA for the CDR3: TGTGCCAGCAGGAAACATGGGACTAGCGGGAGACGCACCCAAGGGGAGACCCAGTACTTC. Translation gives CASRKHGTSGRRTQGETQYF.

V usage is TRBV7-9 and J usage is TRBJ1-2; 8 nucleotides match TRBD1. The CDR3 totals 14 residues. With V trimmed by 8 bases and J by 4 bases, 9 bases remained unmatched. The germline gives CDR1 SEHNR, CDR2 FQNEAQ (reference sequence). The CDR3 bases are TGTGCCAGCCACCCCCAGGGGGCGAGCTATGGCTACACCTTC. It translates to CASHPQGASYGYTF.

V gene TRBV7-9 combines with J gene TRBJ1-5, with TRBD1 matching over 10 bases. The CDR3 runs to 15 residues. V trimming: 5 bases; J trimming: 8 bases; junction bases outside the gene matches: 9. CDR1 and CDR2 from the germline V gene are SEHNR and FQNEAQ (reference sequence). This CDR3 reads CASSEWDRGEKPQHF. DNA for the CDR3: TGTGCCAGCAGCGAATGGGACAGGGGAGAAAAGCCCCAGCATTTT.

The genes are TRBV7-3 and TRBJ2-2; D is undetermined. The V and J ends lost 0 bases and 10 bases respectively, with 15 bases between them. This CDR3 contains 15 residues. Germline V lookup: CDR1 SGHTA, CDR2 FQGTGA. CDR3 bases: TGTGCCAGCAGCTTAACCGGCCGCTCGTTAGAGGAGCTGTTTTTT. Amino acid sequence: CASSLTGRSLEELFF.

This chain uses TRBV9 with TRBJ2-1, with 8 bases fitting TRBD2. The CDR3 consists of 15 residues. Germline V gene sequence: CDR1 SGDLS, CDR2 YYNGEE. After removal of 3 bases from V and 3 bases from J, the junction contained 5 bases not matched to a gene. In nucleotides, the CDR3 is TGTGCCAGCAGCGGTAGCGGGACAAACTACAATGAGCAGTTCTTC. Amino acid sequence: CASSGSGTNYNEQFF. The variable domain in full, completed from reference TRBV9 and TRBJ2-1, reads DSGVTQTPKHLITATGQRVTLRCSPRSGDLSVYWYQQSLDQGLQFLIQYYNGEERAKGNILERFSAQQFPDLHSELNLSSLELGDSALYFCASSGSGTNYNEQFFGPGTRLTVL.

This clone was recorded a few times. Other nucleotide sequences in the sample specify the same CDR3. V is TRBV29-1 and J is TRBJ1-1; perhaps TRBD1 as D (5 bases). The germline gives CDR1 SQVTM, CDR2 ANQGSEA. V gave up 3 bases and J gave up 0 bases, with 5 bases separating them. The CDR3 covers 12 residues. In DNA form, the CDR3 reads TGCAGCGTTGAGGGGCTGAACACTGAAGCTTTCTTT. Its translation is CSVEGLNTEAFF.

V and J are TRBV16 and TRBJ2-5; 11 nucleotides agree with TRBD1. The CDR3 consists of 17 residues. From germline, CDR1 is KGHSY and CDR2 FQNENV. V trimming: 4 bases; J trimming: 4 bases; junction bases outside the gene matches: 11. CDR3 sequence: CASSLLVRTGGGETQYF. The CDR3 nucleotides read TGTGCCAGCAGCCTCTTAGTCCGGACAGGGGGCGGAGAGACCCAGTACTTC.

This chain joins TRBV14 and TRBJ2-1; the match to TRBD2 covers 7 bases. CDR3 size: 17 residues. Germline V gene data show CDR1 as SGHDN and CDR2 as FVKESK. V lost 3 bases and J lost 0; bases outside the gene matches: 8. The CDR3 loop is CASSQPSGRSSYNEQFF. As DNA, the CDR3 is TGTGCCAGCAGCCAGCCTAGCGGACGGAGCTCCTACAATGAGCAGTTCTTC.

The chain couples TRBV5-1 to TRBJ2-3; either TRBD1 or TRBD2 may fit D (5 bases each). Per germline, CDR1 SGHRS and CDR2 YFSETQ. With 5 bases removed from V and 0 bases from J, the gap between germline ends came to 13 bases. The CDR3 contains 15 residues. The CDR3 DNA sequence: TGCGCCAGCAGTCCTCTGGGGGTGAGCACAGATACGCAGTATTTT. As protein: CASSPLGVSTDTQYF.

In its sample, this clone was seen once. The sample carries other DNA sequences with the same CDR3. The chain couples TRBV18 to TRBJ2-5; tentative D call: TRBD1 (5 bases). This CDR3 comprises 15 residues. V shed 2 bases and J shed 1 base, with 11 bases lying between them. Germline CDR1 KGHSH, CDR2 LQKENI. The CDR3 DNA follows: TGTGCCAGCTCACCAGTAGGGGTTGGCCAAGAGACCCAGTACTTC. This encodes CASSPVGVGQETQYF.

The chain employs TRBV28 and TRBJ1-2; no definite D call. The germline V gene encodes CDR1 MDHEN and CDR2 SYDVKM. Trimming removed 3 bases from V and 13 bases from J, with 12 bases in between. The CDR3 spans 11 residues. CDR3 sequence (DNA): TGTGCCAGCAGTTTCTTTCCAGCCCTCACCTTC. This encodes CASSFFPALTF.

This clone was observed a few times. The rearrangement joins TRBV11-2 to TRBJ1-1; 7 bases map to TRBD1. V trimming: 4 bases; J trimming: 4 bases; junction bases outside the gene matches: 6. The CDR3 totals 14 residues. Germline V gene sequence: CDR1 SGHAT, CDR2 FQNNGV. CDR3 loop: CASSSTGLATEAFF. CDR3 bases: TGTGCCAGCAGCTCGACAGGGTTGGCCACTGAAGCTTTCTTT.

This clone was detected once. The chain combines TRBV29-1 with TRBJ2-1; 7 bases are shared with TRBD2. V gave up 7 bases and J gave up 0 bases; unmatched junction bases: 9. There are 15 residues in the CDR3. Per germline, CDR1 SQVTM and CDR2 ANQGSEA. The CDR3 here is CSAPWGGSSYNEQFF. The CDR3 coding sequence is TGCAGCGCCCCATGGGGGGGGAGCTCCTACAATGAGCAGTTCTTC.

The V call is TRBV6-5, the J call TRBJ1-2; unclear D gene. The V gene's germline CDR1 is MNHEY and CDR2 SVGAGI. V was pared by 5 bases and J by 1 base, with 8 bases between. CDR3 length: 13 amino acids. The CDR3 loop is CASSNHNNYGYTF. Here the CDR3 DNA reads TGTGCCAGCAGTAACCACAATAACTATGGCTACACCTTC.

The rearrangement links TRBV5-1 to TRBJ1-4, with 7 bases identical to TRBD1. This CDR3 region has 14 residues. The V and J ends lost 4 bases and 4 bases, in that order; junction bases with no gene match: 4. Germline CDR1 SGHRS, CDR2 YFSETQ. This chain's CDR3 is CASSVRGYNEKLFF. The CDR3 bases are TGCGCCAGCAGCGTCAGGGGGTATAATGAAAAACTGTTTTTT.

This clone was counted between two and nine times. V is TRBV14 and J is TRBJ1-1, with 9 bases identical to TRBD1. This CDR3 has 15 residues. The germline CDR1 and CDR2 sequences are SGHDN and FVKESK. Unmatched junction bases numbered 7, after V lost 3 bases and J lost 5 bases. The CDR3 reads CASSQRDREATEAFF. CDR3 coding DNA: TGTGCCAGCAGCCAGCGGGACAGGGAAGCAACTGAAGCTTTCTTT.

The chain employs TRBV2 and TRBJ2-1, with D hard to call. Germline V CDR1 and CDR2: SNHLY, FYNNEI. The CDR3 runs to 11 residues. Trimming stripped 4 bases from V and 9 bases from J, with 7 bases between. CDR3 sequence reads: CASSALLEQFF. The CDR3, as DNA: TGTGCCAGCAGTGCTCTCCTTGAGCAGTTCTTC.

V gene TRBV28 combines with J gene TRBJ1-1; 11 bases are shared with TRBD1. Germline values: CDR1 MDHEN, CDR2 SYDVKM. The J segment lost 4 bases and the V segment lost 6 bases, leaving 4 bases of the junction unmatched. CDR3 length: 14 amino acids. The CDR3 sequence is CASSGQGAGTEAFF. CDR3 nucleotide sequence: TGTGCCAGCAGCGGACAGGGGGCCGGCACTGAAGCTTTCTTT.

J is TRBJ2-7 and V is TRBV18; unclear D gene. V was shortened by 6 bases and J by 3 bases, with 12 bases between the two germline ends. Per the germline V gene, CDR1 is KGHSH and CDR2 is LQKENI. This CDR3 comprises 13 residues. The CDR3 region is CASSLRLDYEQYF. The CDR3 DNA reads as TGTGCCAGCTCCCTTAGGTTGGACTACGAGCAGTACTTC.

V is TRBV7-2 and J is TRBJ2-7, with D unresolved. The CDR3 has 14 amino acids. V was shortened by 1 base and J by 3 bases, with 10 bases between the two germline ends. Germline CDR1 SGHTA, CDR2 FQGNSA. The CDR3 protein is CASSLDGPNYEQYF. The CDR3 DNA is TGTGCCAGCAGCTTAGACGGGCCGAACTACGAGCAGTACTTC.

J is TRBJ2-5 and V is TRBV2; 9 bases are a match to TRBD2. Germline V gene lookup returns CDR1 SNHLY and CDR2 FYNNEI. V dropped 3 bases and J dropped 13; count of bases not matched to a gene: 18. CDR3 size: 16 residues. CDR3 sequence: CASSETGGGLAPSPYF. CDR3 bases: TGTGCCAGCAGTGAGACTGGCGGGGGACTAGCTCCGTCCCCGTACTTC.

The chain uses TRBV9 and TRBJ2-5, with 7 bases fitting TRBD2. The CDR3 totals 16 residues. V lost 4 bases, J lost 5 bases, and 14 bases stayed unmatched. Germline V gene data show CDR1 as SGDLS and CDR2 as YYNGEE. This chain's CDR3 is CASSSRTRSVEETQYF. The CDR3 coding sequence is TGTGCCAGCAGCTCGCGGACTAGATCGGTTGAGGAGACCCAGTACTTC.

For the CDR3, the DNA is TGTGCCAGCAGCGTAGCCACCGGGACTATTCCCTACGAGCAGTACTTC. It encodes CASSVATGTIPYEQYF. The V call is TRBV9, the J call TRBJ2-7; 7 bases align to TRBD2. This CDR3 contains 16 residues. J gave up 2 bases and V 0 bases, and 8 bases lay outside the gene matches. The germline CDR1 and CDR2 sequences are SGDLS and YYNGEE.

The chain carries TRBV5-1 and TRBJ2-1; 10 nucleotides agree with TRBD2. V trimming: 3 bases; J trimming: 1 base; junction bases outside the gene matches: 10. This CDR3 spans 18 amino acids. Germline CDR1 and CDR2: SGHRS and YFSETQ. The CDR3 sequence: CASSSPSGSASSYNEQFF. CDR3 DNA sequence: TGCGCCAGCAGCTCACCTAGCGGGAGTGCATCTTCCTACAATGAGCAGTTCTTC.

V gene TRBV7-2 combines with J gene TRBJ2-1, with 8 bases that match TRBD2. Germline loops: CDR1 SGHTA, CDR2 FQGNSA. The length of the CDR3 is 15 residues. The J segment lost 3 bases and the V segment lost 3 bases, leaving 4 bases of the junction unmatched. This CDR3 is CASSLQTSVYNEQFF. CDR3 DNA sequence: TGTGCCAGCAGCTTGCAGACTAGCGTCTACAATGAGCAGTTCTTC. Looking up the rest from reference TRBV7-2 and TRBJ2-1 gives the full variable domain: GAGVSQSPSNKVTEKGKDVELRCDPISGHTALYWYRQSLGQGLEFLIYFQGNSAPDKSGLPSDRFSAERTGGSVSTLTIQRTQQEDSAVYLCASSLQTSVYNEQFFGPGTRLTVL.

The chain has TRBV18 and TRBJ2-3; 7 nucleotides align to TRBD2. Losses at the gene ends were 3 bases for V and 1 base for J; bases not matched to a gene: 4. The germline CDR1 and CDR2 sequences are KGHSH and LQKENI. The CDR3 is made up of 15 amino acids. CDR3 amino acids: CASSPWAGGTDTQYF. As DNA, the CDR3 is TGTGCCAGCTCACCGTGGGCGGGAGGCACAGATACGCAGTATTTT.